The T cell receptor beta chain described here comes from a study of cytomegalovirus exposure and HLA in healthy donors. Study results and caveats: V- and J-gene trimming in TCR beta was tied to a missense DCLRE1C variant by an analysis performed later. No immune exposure information besides CMV serostatus was available. Per published accounts, TCR beta sequences correctly predicted the HLA-A and HLA-B alleles of most subjects.

The PCR ran on 60 Vbeta and 13 Jbeta primers. Sequencing was performed with immunoSEQ multiplex PCR; in TCRdb, only in-frame clones are kept and a portion is missing. The sample has approximately 150,000 clones; roughly four fifths are singletons. To note about this clone: Its specificity is not known.

Sequenced material: PBMCs. The TCR sequence derives from a male donor in good health and CMV-seronegative.

This CDR3 reads CASRFSGGAYEQYF. The CDR3 DNA is TGTGCCAGCAGGTTTAGCGGGGGCGCCTACGAGCAGTACTTC. The rearrangement joins TRBV7-2 to TRBJ2-7; 9 bases line up with TRBD2. J was trimmed by 2 bases and V by 6 bases; bases with no gene match: 5. Germline CDR1 and CDR2: SGHTA and FQGNSA. This CDR3 is built from 14 residues.